Listed below are T cell receptor beta chains from one sample, sequenced in a study of blood T cells in healthy people across ages. TCRdb analysed the 5' RACE reads with MiXCR anew, one entry per CDR3 protein. This table holds 750,000 or so distinct CDR3 sequences, just under 25% found once. The same specimen was also included in a second study, on T cells of mothers and their children.

Sequencing used blood. The receptors were sampled from a boy between 10 and 17 years old in good health. CDR3s include the opening cysteine and the closing phenylalanine or tryptophan. D genes are given only for firm matches. Clone size, where shown, is once, few, many, or a class for clones that have expanded.

cdr3_aa	cdr3_nt	clone_size	j_call	d_call	v_call
CASSYLAGQNQPQHF	TGTGCCAGCAGTTACTTAGCAGGCCAGAATCAGCCCCAGCATTTT	-	TRBJ1-5	-	TRBV6-6
CASRVTGNMNTEAFF	TGCGCCAGCAGAGTGACAGGGAATATGAACACTGAAGCTTTCTTT	few	TRBJ1-1	TRBD1	TRBV5-1
CASRTTPETQYF	TGTGCCAGCAGGACAACCCCAGAGACCCAGTACTTC	few	TRBJ2-5	-	TRBV6-5
CASSSEGRTYGYTF	TGTGCCAGCAGTTCGGAGGGACGGACCTATGGCTACACCTTC	-	TRBJ1-2	-	TRBV12-3/TRBV12-4
CASSLALAANTGELFF	TGTGCCAGCAGCTTGGCGCTAGCGGCGAACACCGGGGAGCTGTTTTTT	-	TRBJ2-2	TRBD2	TRBV5-6
CASSFSKAEQFF	TGTGCCAGCAGTTTCTCTAAGGCGGAGCAGTTCTTC	-	TRBJ2-1	-	TRBV28
CAPSDSQGPEQETQYF	TGTGCCCCCAGTGATTCACAGGGGCCGGAACAAGAGACCCAGTACTTC	few	TRBJ2-5	TRBD1	TRBV24-1
CSGGPRLQETQYF	TGCAGCGGTGGTCCAAGGCTCCAAGAGACCCAGTACTTC	few	TRBJ2-5	-	TRBV29-1
CASRAGTLYNEQFF	TGTGCCAGCAGAGCCGGGACATTGTACAATGAGCAGTTCTTC	few	TRBJ2-1	-	TRBV27
CSARSLAGDSPLYNEQFF	TGCAGTGCTAGGTCTCTGGCGGGGGATTCTCCCCTATACAATGAGCAGTTCTTC	few	TRBJ2-1	TRBD2	TRBV20-1
CASSPKGQGAREGYNEKLFF	TGTGCCAGCAGCCCAAAGGGACAGGGGGCGCGGGAGGGCTATAATGAAAAACTGTTTTTT	few	TRBJ1-4	-	TRBV21-1
CASSNLGLAVRQETQYF	TGTGCCAGCAGCAATTTGGGACTAGCGGTTAGACAAGAGACCCAGTACTTC	many	TRBJ2-5	-	TRBV21-1
CASTDRDTEAFF	TGTGCCAGCACCGACAGGGACACTGAAGCTTTCTTT	-	TRBJ1-1	TRBD1	TRBV7-2
CASISPRLGLAIETQYF	TGTGCCAGCATCTCCCCGAGGTTGGGACTAGCCATAGAGACCCAGTACTTC	few	TRBJ2-5	TRBD2	TRBV7-9
CASSFGGRRYNEQFF	TGTGCCAGCAGTTTCGGAGGGAGGAGGTACAATGAGCAGTTCTTC	-	TRBJ2-1	-	TRBV27